These 32 T cell receptor beta chains came from one sample sequenced in a study of blood T cells in healthy people across ages. Together with a sample-barcoded 5' primer, a J-beta primer mix was included in a second PCR lasting about 6 to 12 cycles. TCRdb re-derived calls from the 5' RACE reads in MiXCR, one entry per CDR3 protein. The sample carries 730,000 or so distinct CDR3 sequences, about 42% recorded once. Sequenced material: blood. These TCRs come from an older woman in good health.

V gene TRBV5-1 combines with J gene TRBJ2-1, with 10 nucleotides matching TRBD2. CDR1 and CDR2 from the germline V gene are SGHRS and YFSETQ. This CDR3 has 15 residues. The trim removed 3 bases at V and 9 bases at J, leaving 9 bases unmatched. Written as DNA, the CDR3 is TGCGCCAGCAGCTCTACGCTAGCGGGAGTCCCTGAGCAGTTCTTC. As protein: CASSSTLAGVPEQFF.

Note on this clonotype: A much larger clone lies a single base off, so this may be a read error. This chain joins TRBV5-1 and TRBJ2-7, with a weak D call TRBD2 (5 bases). Trimming shortened V by 2 bases and J by 3 bases, and 21 bases separated the two germline ends. CDR3 length equals 17 residues. Germline V gene data show CDR1 as SGHRS and CDR2 as YFSETQ. The CDR3 is CASSFGRAATGGYEQYF. CDR3 sequence (DNA): TGCGCCAGCAGCTTCGGAAGGGCGGCGACCGGAGGCTACGAGCAGTACTTC.

There are many counts of this clonotype. The V and J genes are TRBV6-6 and TRBJ2-7, with 9 bases aligning to TRBD1. This CDR3 region has 14 residues. Germline values: CDR1 MNHNY, CDR2 SVGAGI (reference sequence). The ends lost 5 bases at V and 4 bases at J; junction bases unmatched: 6. In DNA form, the CDR3 reads TGTGCCAGCAGTCGCGGACAGGGGAAATACGAGCAGTACTTC. Its translation is CASSRGQGKYEQYF.

V is TRBV10-3 and J is TRBJ2-1; D is perhaps TRBD1 or TRBD2 (5 bases each). The V gene lost 4 bases and the J gene lost 1 base, with 17 bases spanning the gap. CDR3 length: 17 residues. Germline V gene lookup returns CDR1 ENHRY and CDR2 SYGVKD. DNA of the CDR3: TGTGCCATCAGTGGGGGACCAGGGAAGGGATCCTACAATGAGCAGTTCTTC. Translating gives CAISGGPGKGSYNEQFF.

This clonotype has a count of ten or more. The chain combines TRBV12-3 or TRBV12-4 with TRBJ2-1, with 9 bases aligning to TRBD2. The CDR3 loop spans 15 amino acids. J was trimmed by 9 bases and V by 2 bases; bases with no gene match: 8. The CDR3 reads CASSLLAGGHFEQFF. The DNA for the CDR3 is TGTGCCAGCAGTTTATTGGCGGGGGGGCACTTTGAGCAGTTCTTC.

The chain uses TRBV27 and TRBJ2-1; TRBD2 matches 12 bases. CDR1 MNHEY and CDR2 SMNVEV come from the germline V gene (reference sequence). J lost 9 bases, V lost 4 bases, and 13 bases had no gene match. CDR3 length: 17 residues. CDR3 bases: TGTGCCAGCAGTTCCTCCCGCCTAGCGGGGGGGCTGGGTGAGCAGTTCTTC. Protein product: CASSSSRLAGGLGEQFF.

The CDR3 here is CSVEIGAGPDGYGYTF. For the CDR3, the DNA is TGCAGCGTTGAAATAGGGGCAGGTCCCGACGGGTATGGCTACACCTTC. The chain employs TRBV29-1 and TRBJ1-2; tentatively, D is TRBD1 (5 bases). The CDR3 length is 16 residues. V was cut by 2 bases and J by 5 bases, with 21 bases left in between. Per germline, CDR1 SQVTM and CDR2 ANQGSEA.

Concerning this clonotype: One junction end disagrees with the germline gene, perhaps due to a read error. CDR3 loop: CASSQDPTSGSSTDAQYF. CDR3 nucleotides: TGCGCCAGCAGCCAAGATCCCACTAGCGGGAGCTCGACAGATGCGCAGTATTTT. The chain combines TRBV4-3 with TRBJ2-3, with 11 bases lining up with TRBD2. The CDR3 is 18 amino acids. Germline V gene sequence: CDR1 LGHNA, CDR2 YSLEER.

V usage is TRBV18 and J usage is TRBJ1-5; 8 bases match TRBD1. The CDR3 has 17 residues. V lost 1 base, J lost 2 bases, and 7 bases stayed unmatched. Germline V gene sequence: CDR1 KGHSH, CDR2 LQKENI. CDR3 nucleotides: TGTGCCAGCTCACCACTTCCAAAGGGACAGGGCAATCAGCCCCAGCATTTT. It translates to CASSPLPKGQGNQPQHF.

This chain joins TRBV3-1 and TRBJ2-1, with 12 bases identical to TRBD2. CDR1 is LGHDT, CDR2 YNNKEL, per germline (reference sequence). This CDR3 has 15 amino acids. V was pared by 5 bases and J by 13 bases, with 12 bases of the junction left unmatched. CDR3 in amino acids: CASSSSGGDPLTQFF. For the CDR3, the DNA is TGTGCCAGCAGCTCTAGCGGGGGGGACCCCCTGACCCAGTTCTTC.

The chain uses TRBV6-1 and TRBJ1-5, with D hard to call. CDR1 MNHNS and CDR2 SASEGT come from the germline V gene. The germline V and J ends were trimmed by 6 bases and 4 bases, with 10 bases remaining between them. This CDR3 is built from 13 residues. The CDR3 loop is CASRRLQNQPQHF. Written as DNA, the CDR3 is TGTGCCAGCAGAAGACTTCAGAATCAGCCCCAGCATTTT.

The rearrangement uses TRBV6-5 and TRBJ2-3, with 10 bases matching TRBD2. Unmatched junction bases numbered 2, after V lost 1 base and J lost 1 base. Germline-derived CDR1 and CDR2 are MNHEY and SVGAGI. The CDR3 spans 16 residues. CDR3 DNA: TGTGCCAGCAGTTACTACGGGACTAGCGGCACAGATACGCAGTATTTT. Protein: CASSYYGTSGTDTQYF.

The gene calls are TRBV20-1 and TRBJ1-2; D is unclear. Between the trimmed V and J ends, which lost 1 base and 8 bases, there was a span of 11 bases. Germline V gene data show CDR1 as DFQATT and CDR2 as SNEGSKA (reference sequence). This CDR3 comprises 12 residues. Here the CDR3 reads CSARAGDWGYTF. CDR3 DNA sequence: TGCAGTGCTAGAGCTGGGGATTGGGGCTACACCTTC.

This rearrangement joins TRBV7-2 to TRBJ1-2; unclear D gene. This CDR3 has 17 residues. Germline CDR1 reads SGHTA; CDR2 reads FQGNSA. The V end lost 0 bases, the J end lost 4 bases, and 18 bases lay between the germline ends. The chain's CDR3 is CASSLASQRTATYGYTF. The CDR3 DNA reads as TGTGCCAGCAGCTTAGCGTCTCAGAGAACCGCGACCTATGGCTACACCTTC.

This clonotype has a count of ten or more. V and J are TRBV19 and TRBJ2-1; 10 bases align to TRBD2. Germline V gene sequence: CDR1 LNHDA, CDR2 SQIVND (reference sequence). CDR3 length: 15 residues. With 4 bases clipped from V and 2 bases from J, the junction kept 2 bases outside the gene matches. CDR3 DNA: TGTGCCAGTAGTAGTCTAGCGGGAGCCTACAATGAGCAGTTCTTC. Protein sequence: CASSSLAGAYNEQFF.

In this sample, this clonotype turned up a few times. The rearrangement links TRBV2 to TRBJ2-7; weak D call: TRBD2 (5 bases). Trimming shortened V by 6 bases and J by 3 bases, and 12 bases separated the two germline ends. The length of the CDR3 is 13 residues. The V gene's germline CDR1 is SNHLY and CDR2 FYNNEI. The CDR3 nucleotides read TGTGCCAGCAGGGCCGGGGATATCTACGAGCAGTACTTC. Translating it yields CASRAGDIYEQYF. The entire variable domain, with the rest obtained from reference TRBV2 and TRBJ2-7, is as follows: EPEVTQTPSHQVTQMGQEVILRCVPISNHLYFYWYRQILGQKVEFLVSFYNNEISEKSEIFDDQFSVERPDGSNFTLKIRSTKLEDSAMYFCASRAGDIYEQYFGPGTRLTVT.

This sequence joins TRBV28 and TRBJ2-7; 16 positions match TRBD2. Trimming at V came to 3 bases and at J to 7 bases, leaving 6 bases not matched to a gene. The CDR3 is 16 residues long. CDR1 MDHEN and CDR2 SYDVKM come from the germline V gene. CDR3 sequence: CASSLPGTSGRGEQYF. CDR3 in DNA: TGTGCCAGCAGTTTGCCCGGGACTAGCGGGAGGGGAGAGCAGTACTTC.

V usage is TRBV12-5 and J usage is TRBJ2-7, with 8 bases lining up with TRBD2. The DNA end lines up better with TRBJ2-4; the J call may be wrong. Looked up from germline, CDR1 is LGHNT and CDR2 is FRNRAP. This CDR3 contains 20 residues. The CDR3 sequence: CASGLVHTSGPGGTSGIQYF. In DNA, the CDR3 is TGTGCTAGTGGTTTGGTACATACGTCGGGACCGGGAGGGACGTCGGGCATTCAGTACTTC.

Only a few counts were recorded for this clonotype. This chain connects TRBV9 to TRBJ2-7; D possibly corresponds to TRBD2 (5 bases). The CDR3 contains 15 residues. V was shortened by 0 bases and J by 0 bases, with 10 bases between the two germline ends. The germline V gene encodes CDR1 SGDLS and CDR2 YYNGEE. In nucleotides, the CDR3 is TGTGCCAGCAGCGTAGGGGAGTCGCACTCCTACGAGCAGTACTTC. Translated, it gives CASSVGESHSYEQYF.

V is TRBV19 and J is TRBJ1-1; D perhaps matches TRBD1 (6 bases). This CDR3 comprises 13 residues. The V and J ends lost 10 bases and 4 bases respectively, with 16 bases between them. Germline CDR1 reads LNHDA; CDR2 reads SQIVND (reference sequence). The CDR3 DNA sequence: TGTGCCACTCAGGACGGAGGGGGCACTGAAGCTTTCTTT. This encodes CATQDGGGTEAFF.

This clonotype was recorded at least ten times. The genes are TRBV7-9 and TRBJ1-2; TRBD1 aligns across 10 bases. Per germline, CDR1 SEHNR and CDR2 FQNEAQ (reference sequence). The CDR3 totals 16 residues. Trimming cost V 5 bases and J 5 bases; bases outside gene matches: 11. The CDR3 protein is CASSQQAGTGEYGYTF. For the CDR3, the DNA is TGTGCCAGCAGCCAGCAGGCCGGGACAGGGGAATATGGCTACACCTTC.

This clonotype was counted only a few times. CDR3 in DNA: TGTGCCACCAGCTGGGAGGATTATGGCTACACCTTC. This gives the protein CATSWEDYGYTF. This chain joins TRBV24-1 and TRBJ1-2; no definite D call. This CDR3 has 12 residues. Germline V gives CDR1 KGHDR, CDR2 SFDVKD. V lost 7 bases, J lost 5 bases, and 10 bases lay in between.

The rearrangement links TRBV6-4 to TRBJ2-1; the match to TRBD2 covers 15 bases. V trimming: 5 bases; J trimming: 2 bases; junction bases outside the gene matches: 4. The CDR3 spans 17 residues. Per germline, CDR1 MRHNA and CDR2 SNTAGT. Here the CDR3 reads CASSWTSGRAAYNEQFF. CDR3 in DNA: TGTGCCAGCAGTTGGACTAGCGGGAGGGCCGCCTACAATGAGCAGTTCTTC.

This clonotype showed up just a few times. As DNA, the CDR3 is TGTGCCAGCAGTGATAAGACAGGGGAGGCAGCAAAACTGTTTTTT. Amino acids: CASSDKTGEAAKLFF. V usage is TRBV25-1 and J usage is TRBJ1-4; TRBD1 agrees at 8 bases. The CDR3 spans 15 residues. The junction had 10 bases not matched to a gene; V was cut back by 3 bases and J by 10 bases. Germline CDR1 MGHDK, CDR2 SYGVNS.

This clonotype was observed a few times. CDR3 protein: CSVEGQANTEAFF. In nucleotides, the CDR3 is TGCAGCGTTGAAGGACAGGCGAACACTGAAGCTTTCTTT. This chain uses TRBV29-1 with TRBJ1-1, with D tentatively TRBD1 (6 bases). Trimming removed 1 base from V and 1 base from J, with 7 bases in between. Germline V gives CDR1 SQVTM, CDR2 ANQGSEA. The CDR3 is 13 amino acids.

The chain joins TRBV6-5 to TRBJ2-3, with 9 bases aligning to TRBD2. J was trimmed by 3 bases and V by 0 bases; bases with no gene match: 4. Germline V gives CDR1 MNHEY, CDR2 SVGAGI. The CDR3 is made up of 16 amino acids. The CDR3, as DNA: TGTGCCAGCAGTTACTCCGGGCGGGAGGGAACAGATACGCAGTATTTT. Translated, it gives CASSYSGREGTDTQYF.

The chain uses TRBV3-1 and TRBJ1-1; a weak D match, TRBD1 (6 bases). Trimming cost V 4 bases and J 3 bases, with 9 bases left between them. CDR3 size: 13 residues. CDR1 and CDR2 (germline): LGHDT, YNNKEL (reference sequence). As DNA, the CDR3 is TGTGCCAGCAGCCGACAGGTTGACACTGAAGCTTTCTTT. Protein: CASSRQVDTEAFF.

This clonotype was counted between two and nine times. This chain uses TRBV28 with TRBJ2-7; 8 bases map to TRBD2. The CDR3 contains 15 residues. Germline V gives CDR1 MDHEN, CDR2 SYDVKM. The V segment lost 5 bases and the J segment 2 bases; nucleotides outside the gene matches: 8. The CDR3 spells CASSTASGSAYEQYF. The DNA of the CDR3 is TGTGCCAGCAGTACCGCAAGCGGGAGCGCCTACGAGCAGTACTTC.

This clonotype was observed a few times. This sequence joins TRBV20-1 and TRBJ1-1, with a weak D call TRBD1 (6 bases). This CDR3 spans 13 amino acids. In germline, CDR1 is DFQATT, CDR2 SNEGSKA (reference sequence). The V and J ends lost 1 base and 4 bases respectively, with 10 bases between them. The CDR3 region has the DNA TGCAGTGCTAGAGGCCAGGGGCTCACTGAAGCTTTCTTT. It yields the protein CSARGQGLTEAFF.

Regarding this clonotype: An end of the junction differs from the germline gene, which may be a read error. The chain has TRBV20-1 and TRBJ2-3, with 7 bases that match TRBD2. The CDR3 has 16 amino acids. Germline values: CDR1 DFQATT, CDR2 SNEGSKA (reference sequence). The CDR3 sequence is CSARGRPSGNTGTQYF. CDR3 bases: TGCAGTGCTAGAGGAAGGCCCAGCGGGAACACAGGTACGCAGTATTTT.

This clonotype was seen a few times. The chain has TRBV7-9 and TRBJ2-1, with 11 bases fitting TRBD1. The CDR3 contains 18 residues. Germline CDR1 is SEHNR and CDR2 is FQNEAQ (reference sequence). The J segment lost 5 bases and the V segment lost 5 bases, leaving 14 bases of the junction unmatched. As DNA, the CDR3 is TGTGCCAGCAGCCCCAATTGGACAGGGGGCTATATCGACAATGAGCAGTTCTTC. Its translation: CASSPNWTGGYIDNEQFF.

In its sample, this clonotype was seen a few times. V and J are TRBV7-6 and TRBJ2-1; a possible D gene is TRBD1 (5 bases). Germline V lookup: CDR1 SGHVS, CDR2 FNYEAQ. The CDR3 is 15 residues long. V was clipped by 1 base and J by 1 base, with 8 bases between them. The CDR3 coding sequence is TGTGCCAGCAGCTTAGAGGGGCAGTCCTACAATGAGCAGTTCTTC. This codes for CASSLEGQSYNEQFF.